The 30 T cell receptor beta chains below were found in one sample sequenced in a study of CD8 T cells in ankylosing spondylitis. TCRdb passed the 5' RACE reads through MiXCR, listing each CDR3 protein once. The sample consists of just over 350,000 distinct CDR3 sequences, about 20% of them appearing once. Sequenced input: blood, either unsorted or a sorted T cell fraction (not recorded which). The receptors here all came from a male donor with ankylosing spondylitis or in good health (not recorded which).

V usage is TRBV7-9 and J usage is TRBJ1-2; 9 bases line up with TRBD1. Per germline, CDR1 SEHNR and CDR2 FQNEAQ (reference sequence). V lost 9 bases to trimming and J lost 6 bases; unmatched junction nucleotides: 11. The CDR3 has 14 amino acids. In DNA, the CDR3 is TGTGCCAGTACTCCCGGGACAGGGCTTGATGGCTACACCTTC. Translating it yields CASTPGTGLDGYTF. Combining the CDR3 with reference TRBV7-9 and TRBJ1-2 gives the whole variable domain DTGVSQNPRHKITKRGQNVTFRCDPISEHNRLYWYRQTLGQGPEFLTYFQNEAQLEKSRLLSDRFSAERPKGSFSTLEIQRTEQGDSAMYLCASTPGTGLDGYTFGSGTRLTVV.

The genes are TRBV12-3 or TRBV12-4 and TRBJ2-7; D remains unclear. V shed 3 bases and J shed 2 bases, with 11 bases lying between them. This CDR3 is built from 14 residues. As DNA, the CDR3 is TGTGCCAGCAGTTTTGGGCTCCAAACCTACGAGCAGTACTTC. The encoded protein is CASSFGLQTYEQYF.

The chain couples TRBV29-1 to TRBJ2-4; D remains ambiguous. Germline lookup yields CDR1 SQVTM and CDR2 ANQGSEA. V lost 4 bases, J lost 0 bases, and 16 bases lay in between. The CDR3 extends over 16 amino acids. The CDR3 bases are TGCAGCGTTGCCGGCGGTCCGGAGATAGCCAAAAACATTCAGTACTTC. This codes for CSVAGGPEIAKNIQYF. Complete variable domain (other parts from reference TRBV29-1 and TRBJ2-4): SAVISQKPSRDICQRGTSLTIQCQVDSQVTMMFWYRQQPGQSLTLIATANQGSEATYESGFVIDKFPISRPNLTFSTLTVSNMSPEDSSIYLCSVAGGPEIAKNIQYFGAGTRLSVL.

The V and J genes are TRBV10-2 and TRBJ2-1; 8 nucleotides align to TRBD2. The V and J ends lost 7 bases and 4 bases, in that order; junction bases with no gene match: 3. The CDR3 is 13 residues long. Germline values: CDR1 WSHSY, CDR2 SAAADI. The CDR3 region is CASISGVYNEQFF. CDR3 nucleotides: TGCGCCAGCATTAGCGGGGTTTACAATGAGCAGTTCTTC.

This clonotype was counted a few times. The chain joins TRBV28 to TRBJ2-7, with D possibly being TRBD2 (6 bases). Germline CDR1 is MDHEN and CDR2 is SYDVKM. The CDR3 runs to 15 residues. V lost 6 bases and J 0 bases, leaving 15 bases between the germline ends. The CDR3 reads CASSSRGLLSYEQYF. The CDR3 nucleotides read TGTGCCAGCAGCTCCCGGGGACTTCTCTCCTACGAGCAGTACTTC.

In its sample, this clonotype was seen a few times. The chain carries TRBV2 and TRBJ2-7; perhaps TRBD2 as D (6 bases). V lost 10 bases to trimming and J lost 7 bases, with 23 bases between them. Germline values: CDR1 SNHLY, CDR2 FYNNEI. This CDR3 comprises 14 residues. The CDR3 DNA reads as TGTGCCACTAAGGAGGGGTCAGGAGGTGGGGAGCAGTACTTC. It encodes CATKEGSGGGEQYF.

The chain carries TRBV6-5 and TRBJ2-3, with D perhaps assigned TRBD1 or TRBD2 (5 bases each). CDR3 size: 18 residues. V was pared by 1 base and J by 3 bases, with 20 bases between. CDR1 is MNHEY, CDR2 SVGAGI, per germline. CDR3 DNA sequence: TGTGCCAGCAGTTACTGGGGGAAAGACAAGCCCTTGACAGATACGCAGTATTTT. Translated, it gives CASSYWGKDKPLTDTQYF.

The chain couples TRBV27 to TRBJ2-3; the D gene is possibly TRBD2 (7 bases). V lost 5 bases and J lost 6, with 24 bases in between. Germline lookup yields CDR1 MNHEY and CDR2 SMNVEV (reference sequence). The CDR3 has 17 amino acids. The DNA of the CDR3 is TGTGCCAGCAGTGGGGGCGTGGCGGGGGCGTGGTGGGATACGCAGTATTTT. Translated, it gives CASSGGVAGAWWDTQYF.

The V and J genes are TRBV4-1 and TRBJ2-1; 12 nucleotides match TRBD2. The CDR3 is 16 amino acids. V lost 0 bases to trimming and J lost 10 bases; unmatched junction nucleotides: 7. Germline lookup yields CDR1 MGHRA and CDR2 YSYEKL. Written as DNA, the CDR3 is TGCGCCAGCAGCCAAGATCAGCTAGCGGGGGGGCGAGAGCAGTTCTTC. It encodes CASSQDQLAGGREQFF.

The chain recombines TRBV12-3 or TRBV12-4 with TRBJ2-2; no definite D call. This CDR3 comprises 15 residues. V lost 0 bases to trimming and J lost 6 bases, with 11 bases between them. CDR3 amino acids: CASSLARFQSGELFF. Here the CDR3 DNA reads TGTGCCAGCAGTTTAGCCAGGTTTCAGTCCGGGGAGCTGTTTTTT.

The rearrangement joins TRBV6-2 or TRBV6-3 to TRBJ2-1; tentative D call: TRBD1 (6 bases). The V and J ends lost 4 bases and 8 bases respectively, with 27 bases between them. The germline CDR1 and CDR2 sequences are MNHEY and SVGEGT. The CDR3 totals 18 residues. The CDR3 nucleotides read TGTGCCAGCAGTTTTTCATCCCGGGACAATTGGGGGTCCGATGAGCAGTTCTTC. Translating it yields CASSFSSRDNWGSDEQFF.

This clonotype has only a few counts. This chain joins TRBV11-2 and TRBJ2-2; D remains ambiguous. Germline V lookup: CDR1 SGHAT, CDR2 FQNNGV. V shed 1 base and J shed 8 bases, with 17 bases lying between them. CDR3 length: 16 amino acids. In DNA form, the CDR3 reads TGTGCCAGCAGCTTAGGGCCTAAGTCCAGATGGGGGGAGCTGTTTTTT. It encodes CASSLGPKSRWGELFF.

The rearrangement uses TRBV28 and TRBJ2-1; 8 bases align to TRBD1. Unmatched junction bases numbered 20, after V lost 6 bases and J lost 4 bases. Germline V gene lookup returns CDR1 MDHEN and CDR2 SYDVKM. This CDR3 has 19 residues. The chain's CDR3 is CASSPGQGAFGGLYNEQFF. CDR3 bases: TGTGCCAGCAGCCCTGGACAGGGCGCTTTTGGCGGCCTATACAATGAGCAGTTCTTC. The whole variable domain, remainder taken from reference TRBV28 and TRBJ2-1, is DVKVTQSSRYLVKRTGEKVFLECVQDMDHENMFWYRQDPGLGLRLIYFSYDVKMKEKGDIPEGYSVSREKKERFSLILESASTNQTSMYLCASSPGQGAFGGLYNEQFFGPGTRLTVL.

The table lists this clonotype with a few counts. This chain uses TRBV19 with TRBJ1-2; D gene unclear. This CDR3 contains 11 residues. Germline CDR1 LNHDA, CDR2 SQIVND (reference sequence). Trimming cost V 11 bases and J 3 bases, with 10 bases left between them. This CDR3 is CAGRIDYGYTF. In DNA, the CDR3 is TGTGCCGGGAGAATCGACTATGGCTACACCTTC. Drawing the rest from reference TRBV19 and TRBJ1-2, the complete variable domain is DGGITQSPKYLFRKEGQNVTLSCEQNLNHDAMYWYRQDPGQGLRLIYYSQIVNDFQKGDIAEGYSVSREKKESFPLTVTSAQKNPTAFYLCAGRIDYGYTFGSGTRLTVV.

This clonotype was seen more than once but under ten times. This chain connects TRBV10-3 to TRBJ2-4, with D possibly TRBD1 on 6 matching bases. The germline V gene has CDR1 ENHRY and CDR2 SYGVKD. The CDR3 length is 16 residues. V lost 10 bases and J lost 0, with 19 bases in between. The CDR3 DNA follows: TGTGCCACCGCTTCCGGGGACACTTCAGCCAAAAACATTCAGTACTTC. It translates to CATASGDTSAKNIQYF.

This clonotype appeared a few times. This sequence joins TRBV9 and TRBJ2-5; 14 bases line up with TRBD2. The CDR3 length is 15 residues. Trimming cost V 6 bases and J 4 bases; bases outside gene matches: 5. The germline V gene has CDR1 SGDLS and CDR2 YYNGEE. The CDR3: CASTTGTSGGETQYF. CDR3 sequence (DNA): TGTGCCAGCACTACCGGGACTAGCGGGGGAGAGACCCAGTACTTC.

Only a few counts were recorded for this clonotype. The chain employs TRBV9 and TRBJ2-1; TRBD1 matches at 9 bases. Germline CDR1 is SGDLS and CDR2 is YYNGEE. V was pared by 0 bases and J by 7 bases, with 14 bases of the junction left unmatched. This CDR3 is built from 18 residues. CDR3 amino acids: CASSVAGETGGSLNEQFF. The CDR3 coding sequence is TGTGCCAGCAGCGTAGCGGGGGAGACAGGGGGTTCGTTAAATGAGCAGTTCTTC.

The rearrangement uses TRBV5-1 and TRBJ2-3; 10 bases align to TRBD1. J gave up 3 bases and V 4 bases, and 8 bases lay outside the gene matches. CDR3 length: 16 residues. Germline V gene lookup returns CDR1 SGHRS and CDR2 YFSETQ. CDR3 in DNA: TGCGCCAGCAGCGGGCGGGGACAGGGGTTGACAGATACGCAGTATTTT. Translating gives CASSGRGQGLTDTQYF.

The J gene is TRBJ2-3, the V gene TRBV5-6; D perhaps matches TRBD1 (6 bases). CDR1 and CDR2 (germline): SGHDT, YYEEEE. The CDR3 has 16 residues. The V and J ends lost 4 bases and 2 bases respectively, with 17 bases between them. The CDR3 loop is CASSQTGPITTDTQYF. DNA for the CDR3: TGTGCCAGCAGCCAGACAGGCCCCATTACCACAGATACGCAGTATTTT.

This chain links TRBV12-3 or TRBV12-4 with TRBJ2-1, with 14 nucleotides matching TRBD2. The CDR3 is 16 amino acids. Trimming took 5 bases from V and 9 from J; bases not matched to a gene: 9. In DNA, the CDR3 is TGTGCCAGCAGTCCCCGGACTAGCGGGGGGCCCCCTGAGCAGTTCTTC. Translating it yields CASSPRTSGGPPEQFF.

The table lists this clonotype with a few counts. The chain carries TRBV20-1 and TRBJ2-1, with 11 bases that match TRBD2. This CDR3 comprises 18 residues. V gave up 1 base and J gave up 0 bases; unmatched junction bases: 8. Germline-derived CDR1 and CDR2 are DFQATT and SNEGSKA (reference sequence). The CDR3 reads CSARVPTSGAYSYNEQFF. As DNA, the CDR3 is TGCAGTGCTAGAGTCCCGACTAGCGGGGCCTACTCCTACAATGAGCAGTTCTTC.

The CDR3 here is CASSLRLLGELFF. In DNA, the CDR3 is TGTGCCAGCAGTTTACGCCTATTAGGGGAGCTGTTTTTT. The chain has TRBV28 and TRBJ2-2; no clear D. The CDR3 is 13 amino acids. V gave up 2 bases and J gave up 8 bases, with 9 bases separating them. The germline CDR1 and CDR2 sequences are MDHEN and SYDVKM.

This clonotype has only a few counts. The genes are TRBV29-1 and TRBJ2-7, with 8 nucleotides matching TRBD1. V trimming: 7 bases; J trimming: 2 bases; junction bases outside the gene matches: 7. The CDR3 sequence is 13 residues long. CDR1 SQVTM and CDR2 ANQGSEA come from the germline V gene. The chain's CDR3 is CSARDRITYEQYF. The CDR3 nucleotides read TGCAGCGCTCGGGACAGGATAACCTACGAGCAGTACTTC.

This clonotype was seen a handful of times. CDR3 loop: CAQHRGCDNQPQHF. For the CDR3, the DNA is TGTGCCCAACACAGGGGTTGTGACAATCAGCCCCAGCATTTT. V and J are TRBV27 and TRBJ1-5; 7 bases align to TRBD1. The V segment lost 11 bases and the J segment 3 bases; nucleotides outside the gene matches: 10. CDR3 length: 14 residues. CDR1 MNHEY and CDR2 SMNVEV come from the germline V gene (reference sequence).

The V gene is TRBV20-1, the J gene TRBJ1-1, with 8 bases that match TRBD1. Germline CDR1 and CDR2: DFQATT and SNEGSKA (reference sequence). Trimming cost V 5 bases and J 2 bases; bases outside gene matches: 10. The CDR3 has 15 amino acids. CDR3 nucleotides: TGCAGTGCTTCGGGGCCGACAGGGGTTAACACTGAAGCTTTCTTT. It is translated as CSASGPTGVNTEAFF.

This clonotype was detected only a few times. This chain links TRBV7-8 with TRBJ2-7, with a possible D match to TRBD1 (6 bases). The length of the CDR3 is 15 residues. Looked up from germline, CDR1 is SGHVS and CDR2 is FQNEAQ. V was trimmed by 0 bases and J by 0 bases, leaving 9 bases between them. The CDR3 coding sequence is TGTGCCAGCAGCTTAGCTGGGGACACCTCCTACGAGCAGTACTTC. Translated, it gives CASSLAGDTSYEQYF.

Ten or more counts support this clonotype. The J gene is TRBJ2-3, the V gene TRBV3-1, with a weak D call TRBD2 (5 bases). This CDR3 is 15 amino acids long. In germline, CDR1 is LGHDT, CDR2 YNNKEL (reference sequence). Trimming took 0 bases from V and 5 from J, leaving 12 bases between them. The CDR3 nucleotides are TGTGCCAGCAGCCAAGACGACTACTCCAGAGATACGCAGTATTTT. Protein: CASSQDDYSRDTQYF.

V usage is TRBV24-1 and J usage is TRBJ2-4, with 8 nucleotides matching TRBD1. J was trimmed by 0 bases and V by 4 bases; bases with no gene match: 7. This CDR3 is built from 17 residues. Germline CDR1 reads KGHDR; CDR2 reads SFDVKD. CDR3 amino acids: CATSESGGAEAKNIQYF. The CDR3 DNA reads TGTGCCACCAGTGAATCAGGGGGCGCGGAAGCCAAAAACATTCAGTACTTC.

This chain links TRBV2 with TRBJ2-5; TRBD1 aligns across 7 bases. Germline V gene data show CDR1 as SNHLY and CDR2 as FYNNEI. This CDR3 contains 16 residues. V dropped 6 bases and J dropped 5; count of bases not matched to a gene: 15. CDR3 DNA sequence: TGTGCCAGCAGCGCAAAGCTAAGTCAGGGACAGGAGACCCAGTACTTC. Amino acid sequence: CASSAKLSQGQETQYF.

The CDR3 protein is CATRSTGDRGGTDTQYF. The DNA of the CDR3 is TGTGCCACCAGATCGACGGGGGACCGGGGTGGCACAGATACGCAGTATTTT. The V call is TRBV12-3 or TRBV12-4, the J call TRBJ2-3, with D maybe TRBD2 (6 bases). This CDR3 region has 17 residues. The ends were cut back, 10 bases at V and 1 base at J, with 24 bases in the middle.